This T cell receptor beta chain was documented in a study of early T cells in non-severe SARS-CoV-2 infection. MiXCR, applied by TCRdb to the 5' RACE reads, yields one record per CDR3 protein. Of roughly 42,000 distinct CDR3 sequences listed, about 12% are singletons. This CDR3 has 15 residues. Germline CDR1 is SGDLS and CDR2 is YYNGEE. Trimming cost V 4 bases and J 6 bases; bases outside gene matches: 12. The receptor comes from an adult who was a healthcare worker with PCR-confirmed SARS-CoV-2 infection or an uninfected control (not recorded which). The chain recombines TRBV9 with TRBJ2-7; TRBD1 matches at 8 bases. The sequencing input was whole blood. CDR3 sequence (DNA): TGTGCCAGCAGCCCCCGACAGGGGATGGGTGGCGAGCAGTACTTC. This encodes CASSPRQGMGGEQYF.